This T cell receptor (beta chain) was retrieved from a study of blood T cell repertoires in COVID-19. Turning to the study itself: COVID-19 samples, acute and convalescent, were from the United States, Italy and Spain.

The CDR3 spans 15 residues. CDR1 is SGHTA and CDR2 is FQGNSA in the germline V gene. Germline trimming cut 5 bases from V and 4 bases from J; bases unmatched to any gene: 9. Only in-frame clones appear in the TCRdb table, and some are missing; sequencing was by immunoSEQ multiplex PCR. This sample has 75,000 to 100,000 clones, with over 70% found just once. This clonotype originated in a man aged 55 to 70 with acute or convalescent COVID-19. The rearrangement links TRBV7-2 to TRBJ2-7, with 9 bases identical to TRBD1. The sample was peripheral blood. CDR3 sequence: CASSPDGQGLYEQYF. The CDR3 DNA is TGTGCCAGCAGCCCAGACGGACAGGGGTTGTACGAGCAGTACTTC.